In this sample, the clone carrying this T cell receptor beta chain turned up many times. Its antigen is not known. The germline gives CDR1 SGHAT, CDR2 FQNNGV. The CDR3 totals 14 residues. V dropped 1 base and J dropped 2 bases, with 8 bases sitting between them. This sample stems from a study of type 1 regulatory T cells. One entry per CDR3 protein, called by TCRdb with MiXCR from the reads. The table has around 14,000 distinct CDR3 sequences, about 13% seen once. The chain employs TRBV11-2 and TRBJ2-5; D is ambiguous. The clonotype was recovered from a human donor in good health. Sequenced material: cultured T cells, either the whole culture or a sorted T cell fraction (not recorded which). Written as DNA, the CDR3 is TGTGCCAGCAGCTTAGGACACTTACAAGAGACCCAGTACTTC. It is translated as CASSLGHLQETQYF. The whole variable domain, filled in from reference TRBV11-2 and TRBJ2-5, reads EAGVAQSPRYKIIEKRQSVAFWCNPISGHATLYWYQQILGQGPKLLIQFQNNGVVDDSQLPKDRFSAERLKGVDSTLKIQPAKLEDSAVYLCASSLGHLQETQYFGPGTRLLVL.